The 6 T cell receptor beta chains below were found in one sample sequenced in a study of blood T cell repertoires in COVID-19. The assay was immunoSEQ multiplex PCR, and TCRdb's table has in-frame clones only and misses some. Among about 110,000 clones listed, 70% to 80% were seen once. Sequenced: peripheral blood. The receptors here all came from an older woman with acute or convalescent COVID-19.

This clone has a single count. The chain employs TRBV6-4 and TRBJ2-7, with 10 bases lining up with TRBD1. There are 16 residues in the CDR3. Germline V gene data show CDR1 as MRHNA and CDR2 as SNTAGT. V was pared by 0 bases and J by 7 bases, with 9 bases of the junction left unmatched. CDR3 loop: CASSDSKDRGASEQYF. The CDR3 DNA sequence: TGTGCCAGCAGTGACTCGAAGGACAGGGGGGCATCGGAGCAGTACTTC.

This clone was recorded once. The rearrangement uses TRBV7-3 and TRBJ2-7; TRBD1 might be the D (5 bases). Deletions cut 4 bases from V and 5 bases from J, with 18 bases between. The CDR3 loop spans 15 amino acids. CDR1 is SGHTA, CDR2 FQGTGA, per germline. The CDR3 nucleotides read TGTGCCAGCAGCTCCCTCCCCCTACCGACAGACGAGCAGTACTTC. Its protein product is CASSSLPLPTDEQYF.

The rearrangement links TRBV2 to TRBJ1-2; a possible D gene is TRBD1 (5 bases). V was cut by 7 bases and J by 13 bases, with 16 bases left in between. Germline lookup yields CDR1 SNHLY and CDR2 FYNNEI. The length of the CDR3 is 11 residues. CDR3 in amino acids: CASMLNSQGTF. CDR3 DNA: TGTGCCAGCATGTTGAACAGCCAGGGCACCTTC.

This clone was detected a few times. CDR3 sequence: CAISELRQGGVNTEAFF. The CDR3 region has the DNA TGTGCCATCAGTGAGTTACGACAGGGGGGTGTGAACACTGAAGCTTTCTTT. This sequence joins TRBV10-3 and TRBJ1-1, with 9 bases fitting TRBD1. The CDR3 extends over 17 amino acids. CDR1 and CDR2 (germline): ENHRY, SYGVKD. V was pared by 1 base and J by 0 bases, with 6 bases of the junction left unmatched.

The V gene is TRBV25-1, the J gene TRBJ1-5, with 8 nucleotides matching TRBD1. J lost 10 bases, V lost 3 bases, and 8 bases had no gene match. The CDR3 extends over 14 amino acids. Germline V lookup: CDR1 MGHDK, CDR2 SYGVNS. The CDR3 protein is CASSERTGTGPQHF. The CDR3 coding sequence is TGTGCCAGCAGTGAGAGGACAGGGACGGGACCCCAGCATTTT. Drawing the rest from reference TRBV25-1 and TRBJ1-5, the complete variable domain is EADIYQTPRYLVIGTGKKITLECSQTMGHDKMYWYQQDPGMELHLIHYSYGVNSTEKGDLSSESTVSRIRTEHFPLTLESARPSHTSQYLCASSERTGTGPQHFGDGTRLSIL.

The chain has TRBV7-8 and TRBJ1-5; D unclear. The CDR3 covers 16 residues. CDR1 is SGHVS and CDR2 is FQNEAQ in the germline V gene. The V and J ends lost 5 bases and 6 bases respectively, with 20 bases between them. The CDR3 reads CASSPRAPFRPQPQHF. The DNA of the CDR3 is TGTGCCAGCAGCCCGCGGGCCCCTTTCCGCCCTCAGCCCCAGCATTTT.